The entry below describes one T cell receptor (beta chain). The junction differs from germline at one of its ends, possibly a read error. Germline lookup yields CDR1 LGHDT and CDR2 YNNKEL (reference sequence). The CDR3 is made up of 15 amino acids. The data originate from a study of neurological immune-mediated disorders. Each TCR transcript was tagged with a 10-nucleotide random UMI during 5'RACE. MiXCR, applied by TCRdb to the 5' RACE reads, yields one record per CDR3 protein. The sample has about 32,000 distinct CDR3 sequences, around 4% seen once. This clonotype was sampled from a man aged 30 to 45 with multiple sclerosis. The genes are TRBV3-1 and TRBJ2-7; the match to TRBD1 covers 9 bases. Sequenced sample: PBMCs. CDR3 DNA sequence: TGTGCCAGCAGCTCGCCGGGACAGGGACGCTACGAGCAGTATTTC. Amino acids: CASSSPGQGRYEQYF.